This T cell receptor beta chain was recovered during a study of blood T cell repertoires in COVID-19. Study at large: COVID-19 samples from acute and convalescent phases originated in the United States, Italy and Spain. The cDNA or gDNA used as material had been derived from T cells, B-cell-depleted T cells, or PBMCs.

Original analysis: Estimated nucleated cell counts came from reference gene primer amplification. Produced via immunoSEQ multiplex PCR; TCRdb's table is partial and in-frame only. Clonal size and the V and J genes are those of that table, whereas D and trimming came from the DNA. The sample holds 350,000 or so clones, about 91% seen once. While infection was still active, Seattle patients were enrolled and then followed longitudinally. The germline V and J ends were trimmed by 7 bases and 7 bases, with 19 bases remaining between them. Per germline, CDR1 MNHEY and CDR2 SVGAGI. The CDR3 is 14 residues long.

The rearrangement joins TRBV6-5 to TRBJ1-1; a possible D gene is TRBD1 (5 bases). This TCR came from a woman in her thirties with COVID-19, enrolled during active disease. Sequenced input: peripheral blood. DNA of the CDR3: TGTGCCAGCAAAACCAGACAGCCCAAAGATGAAGCTTTCTTT. The encoded protein is CASKTRQPKDEAFF.